The table lists the clone carrying this T cell receptor (beta chain) with many counts. Its antigen remains unknown. This sample was included in a study of CD8+CD57+ T cells in acquired aplastic anemia. Study results and caveats: Patient and control CD8+ Simpson's diversity was not significantly different.

Genomic DNA, the template, was used for profiling of the TCR beta VDJ and CDR3. Each CDR3 protein is one row after TCRdb ran MiXCR on the reads. The sample shows 100,000 to 150,000 distinct CDR3 sequences, roughly two fifths of them seen only once. V was trimmed by 0 bases and J by 2 bases, leaving 12 bases between them. The CDR3 contains 15 residues. CDR1 and CDR2 (germline): SQVTM, ANQGSEA. The J gene is TRBJ2-3, the V gene TRBV29-1; D is undetermined. The sequencing input was sorted CD4+, CD8+, or CD8+CD57+ T cells (not recorded which) from PBMCs. The receptor was isolated from a human donor in good health, serving as a control. CDR3 region: CSVEDGYSPTDTQYF. In DNA, the CDR3 is TGCAGCGTTGAAGATGGGTACAGCCCCACAGATACGCAGTATTTT.